This section outlines one TCR beta chain sequence together with its context. What it binds is unknown. Method: immunoSEQ multiplex PCR; TCRdb's copy keeps in-frame clones and lacks some. The sample lists approximately 65,000 clones, around 78% seen once, with approximately 3.8% in the top ten. There are 14 residues in the CDR3. V gave up 4 bases and J gave up 10 bases; unmatched junction bases: 11. The germline V gene has CDR1 SGHNT and CDR2 YYREEE (reference sequence). The sample belongs to a study of siplizumab effects on memory and regulatory T cells. Points from the study as a whole: The Treg-derived share of mappable alloreactive CD4+ clones averaged approximately 71% with siplizumab and roughly 28% in controls. Unstimulated subsets captured only a minor fraction of alloreactive clones.

This clonotype originated in a human donor in good health. The chain employs TRBV5-4 and TRBJ1-2; 9 nucleotides match TRBD1. Sequencing input: memory CD4+ T cells sorted from blood. The CDR3 protein is CASSGPRTGVDYTF. The CDR3 nucleotides are TGTGCCAGCAGCGGGCCCCGGACAGGGGTTGACTACACCTTC.